The 19 T cell receptor beta chains presented below share a single source sample, sequenced in a study of Graves' ophthalmopathy and Graves' hyperthyroidism. Amplification of TCR beta CDR3 regions used RNA transcripts. RT-PCR was first run with HTBI primers, then multiplex PCR in a second round. TCRdb itself ran the multiplex PCR reads through MiXCR, one entry per CDR3 protein. Seen here are over 150,000 distinct CDR3 sequences, 30% to 45% observed once, and the top ten hold roughly 5.8%. The sequencing sample was made of peripheral blood. The receptors originated from a woman in her forties with Graves' ophthalmopathy.

The sample holds many counts of this clonotype. The CDR3 protein is CASSLRFGATNEQYF. In DNA form, the CDR3 reads TGTGCCAGCAGCTTAAGGTTTGGGGCAACAAACGAGCAGTACTTC. The rearrangement links TRBV11-2 to TRBJ2-7; TRBD1 is a possible D gene (5 bases). Germline loops: CDR1 SGHAT, CDR2 FQNNGV. The CDR3 runs to 15 residues. The V and J ends lost 2 bases and 5 bases respectively, with 16 bases between them.

The genes are TRBV6-1 and TRBJ1-1, with D possibly being TRBD1 (6 bases). CDR3 length: 17 residues. Trimming left V 1 base short and J 1 base short, with 16 bases between. CDR1 is MNHNS, CDR2 SASEGT, per germline. The CDR3 nucleotides are TGTGCCAGCAGTGAAGATGTAGGGGGGCGGACGAACACTGAAGCTTTCTTT. Translation: CASSEDVGGRTNTEAFF.

This clonotype was detected ten times or more. The V and J genes are TRBV24-1 and TRBJ1-2; TRBD1 might be the D (5 bases). Trimming took off 3 bases at V and 6 bases at J, with 13 bases between the two ends. The CDR3 spans 14 residues. CDR1 KGHDR and CDR2 SFDVKD come from the germline V gene. This CDR3 reads CATSDVGGFDGYTF. CDR3 bases: TGTGCCACCAGTGATGTCGGGGGATTTGATGGCTACACCTTC.

At least ten counts were recorded for this clonotype. This chain connects TRBV19 to TRBJ1-5; TRBD1 matches 10 bases. V shed 3 bases, J shed 5 bases, and the junction held 1 base outside the gene matches. Germline assignment: CDR1 LNHDA and CDR2 SQIVND (reference sequence). The CDR3 contains 14 residues. For the CDR3, the DNA is TGTGCCAGTAGTATGACAGGGGGCTATCAGCCCCAGCATTTT. Translation gives CASSMTGGYQPQHF.

V is TRBV6-2 or TRBV6-3 and J is TRBJ1-5; D gene uncertain. This CDR3 is 17 amino acids long. The V end was cut by 0 bases, the J end by 2 bases, with 14 bases between. The V gene's germline CDR1 is MNHEY and CDR2 SVGEGT. The CDR3 loop is CASSYSIGIGGNQPQHF. The CDR3, as DNA: TGTGCCAGCAGTTACTCGATTGGGATTGGAGGCAATCAGCCCCAGCATTTT.

This clonotype occurred many times. The chain employs TRBV19 and TRBJ1-1; D call uncertain. Per the germline V gene, CDR1 is LNHDA and CDR2 is SQIVND (reference sequence). The CDR3 is 12 amino acids. Trimming removed 2 bases at V and 7 bases at J, with 8 bases between. The CDR3 sequence is CASSIWADEAFF. Here the CDR3 DNA reads TGTGCCAGTAGTATATGGGCAGATGAAGCTTTCTTT. The full variable domain, with the rest looked up from reference TRBV19 and TRBJ1-1, is DGGITQSPKYLFRKEGQNVTLSCEQNLNHDAMYWYRQDPGQGLRLIYYSQIVNDFQKGDIAEGYSVSREKKESFPLTVTSAQKNPTAFYLCASSIWADEAFFGQGTRLTVV.

This chain uses TRBV20-1 with TRBJ1-3; D possibly corresponds to TRBD1 (5 bases). The V gene lost 3 bases and the J gene lost 2 bases, with 8 bases spanning the gap. Germline lookup yields CDR1 DFQATT and CDR2 SNEGSKA (reference sequence). CDR3 length equals 13 residues. CDR3 protein: CSASGGAGNTIYF. The CDR3 coding sequence is TGCAGTGCTAGCGGAGGGGCTGGAAACACCATATATTTT.

There are many counts of this clonotype. The chain employs TRBV27 and TRBJ1-2, with 8 bases matching TRBD1. With 4 bases clipped from V and 4 bases from J, the junction kept 11 bases outside the gene matches. Germline V CDR1 and CDR2: MNHEY, SMNVEV (reference sequence). The CDR3 runs to 16 residues. The CDR3 is CASSYGQGFLSYGYTF. Written as DNA, the CDR3 is TGTGCCAGCAGTTACGGACAGGGCTTTCTATCCTATGGCTACACCTTC.

The rearrangement links TRBV28 to TRBJ2-7, with 8 bases aligning to TRBD1. CDR1 MDHEN and CDR2 SYDVKM come from the germline V gene. The CDR3 length is 13 residues. V shed 6 bases and J 4 bases; nucleotides not matched to a gene: 5. CDR3 in amino acids: CASRGDRGYEQYF. The CDR3 DNA reads as TGTGCCAGCAGGGGAGACAGGGGATACGAGCAGTACTTC.

In this sample, this clonotype turned up many times. The chain combines TRBV25-1 with TRBJ2-7; 8 bases match TRBD1. Germline V gives CDR1 MGHDK, CDR2 SYGVNS. V lost 3 bases, J lost 3 bases, and 4 bases stayed unmatched. This CDR3 has 14 amino acids. The CDR3 sequence is CASSDGTGIYEQYF. The CDR3 nucleotides read TGTGCCAGCAGTGACGGGACAGGCATCTACGAGCAGTACTTC.

This clonotype was picked up many times. This chain links TRBV7-9 with TRBJ1-1, with D tentatively TRBD1 (5 bases). CDR1 is SEHNR, CDR2 FQNEAQ, per germline (reference sequence). Trimming took off 6 bases at V and 3 bases at J, with 11 bases between the two ends. This CDR3 contains 13 residues. The CDR3 DNA follows: TGTGCCAGCAGATTGCGGGGCGACACTGAAGCTTTCTTT. The encoded protein is CASRLRGDTEAFF.

The table lists this clonotype with many counts. This chain joins TRBV20-1 and TRBJ2-5; tentatively, D is TRBD2 (6 bases). Germline CDR1 reads DFQATT; CDR2 reads SNEGSKA (reference sequence). The CDR3 sequence is 14 residues long. V lost 6 bases and J lost 5, with 19 bases in between. CDR3 nucleotide sequence: TGCAGTGCCCACAGAGAGACTAGACAGGAGACCCAGTACTTC. Amino acid sequence: CSAHRETRQETQYF.

This clonotype was observed many times. V gene TRBV5-1 combines with J gene TRBJ2-3; maybe TRBD2 (6 bases). The CDR3 sequence is 15 residues long. The V end lost 2 bases, the J end lost 1 base, and 11 bases lay between the germline ends. The germline gives CDR1 SGHRS, CDR2 YFSETQ. The CDR3: CASSFSGPGTDTQYF. CDR3 nucleotide sequence: TGCGCCAGCAGCTTTAGCGGCCCGGGCACAGATACGCAGTATTTT.

This clonotype was detected ten times or more. CDR3 amino acids: CASSLSGGQGDYEQYF. The CDR3 region has the DNA TGTGCCAGCAGCTTATCAGGGGGACAGGGGGATTACGAGCAGTACTTC. The chain combines TRBV7-3 with TRBJ2-7; 11 bases agree with TRBD1. Germline CDR1 is SGHTA and CDR2 is FQGTGA. Losses at the gene ends were 2 bases for V and 4 bases for J; bases not matched to a gene: 7. CDR3 length: 16 residues. The variable domain in full, completed from reference TRBV7-3 and TRBJ2-7, reads GAGVSQTPSNKVTEKGKYVELRCDPISGHTALYWYRQSLGQGPEFLIYFQGTGAADDSGLPNDRFFAVRPEGSVSTLKIQRTERGDSAVYLCASSLSGGQGDYEQYFGPGTRLTVT.

This rearrangement joins TRBV11-2 to TRBJ1-1; the D gene is possibly TRBD1 (5 bases). Germline-derived CDR1 and CDR2 are SGHAT and FQNNGV. V was trimmed by 2 bases and J by 0 bases, leaving 10 bases between them. CDR3 length equals 15 residues. The CDR3 DNA sequence: TGTGCCAGCAGCTTAATTTGGGGGATGAACACTGAAGCTTTCTTT. Encoded protein: CASSLIWGMNTEAFF.

This clonotype was observed at least ten times. The J gene is TRBJ2-7, the V gene TRBV3-1; possibly TRBD1 for D (6 bases). Trimming removed 3 bases at V and 6 bases at J, with 18 bases between. Germline V lookup: CDR1 LGHDT, CDR2 YNNKEL (reference sequence). The CDR3 spans 15 residues. CDR3 amino acids: CASSHTDRSTGEQYF. As DNA, the CDR3 is TGTGCCAGCAGCCATACAGACAGGTCTACGGGCGAGCAGTACTTC.

This clonotype was seen at least ten times. The rearrangement uses TRBV6-2 or TRBV6-3 and TRBJ1-5; tentatively, D is TRBD1 (5 bases). The V end was cut by 6 bases, the J end by 5 bases, with 8 bases between. CDR1 is MNHEY and CDR2 is SVGEGT in the germline V gene. The CDR3 loop spans 12 amino acids. This CDR3 is CASRRGDQPQHF. The CDR3, as DNA: TGTGCCAGCAGAAGAGGGGATCAGCCCCAGCATTTT.

The CDR3 protein is CASSLHSYGYTF. The CDR3 nucleotides read TGTGCCAGCAGCCTCCACTCCTATGGCTACACCTTC. The chain employs TRBV28 and TRBJ1-2; D remains unclear. Trimming took 6 bases from V and 4 from J, leaving 9 bases between them. Germline V gene lookup returns CDR1 MDHEN and CDR2 SYDVKM. This CDR3 is 12 amino acids long.

This clonotype has at least ten counts. The chain carries TRBV3-1 and TRBJ1-2, with D unresolved. Germline CDR1 is LGHDT and CDR2 is YNNKEL (reference sequence). The CDR3 spans 13 residues. V was clipped by 3 bases and J by 3 bases, with 8 bases between them. The CDR3 protein is CASSQGYDYGYTF. CDR3 nucleotide sequence: TGTGCCAGCAGCCAGGGCTACGACTATGGCTACACCTTC.